This T cell receptor beta chain appears in the sequencing data of a study of blood T cell repertoires in COVID-19. Study overall: From the United States, Italy and Spain came samples of acute and convalescent COVID-19. T cells, B-cell-depleted T cells, or PBMCs provided the cDNA or gDNA that served as material.

As processed by the authors: For nucleated cells, counts were estimated from reference gene primer amplification. The protocol was immunoSEQ multiplex PCR, while the TCRdb copy is restricted to in-frame clones and leaves out a portion. V and J calls and clone size are as listed in that table; D and trimming were resolved from the DNA. The sample records approximately 120,000 clones, around 82% being singletons. With V trimmed by 5 bases and J by 5 bases, 4 bases remained unmatched. Germline V gives CDR1 MNHEY, CDR2 SVGAGI. This CDR3 is built from 15 residues. This sequence originates from a woman in her 50s with acute or convalescent COVID-19. The chain links TRBV6-5 to TRBJ2-1; 12 bases fit TRBD2. What was sequenced was peripheral blood. The CDR3 here is CASSRRLAGDNEQFF. CDR3 in DNA: TGTGCCAGCAGTCGTAGACTAGCGGGGGACAATGAGCAGTTCTTC.